This is a list of T cell receptor beta chains from one sample in a study of beta chain features in type 1 diabetes. TCRdb keeps only in-frame clones here, not all; method: immunoSEQ multiplex PCR. The sample holds over 15,000 clones, 45% to 50% seen once. The sequenced sample was stem cell memory CD4+ T cells from blood. The receptor set was obtained from a young man in good health. The conserved cysteine and the conserved F or W are not part of the CDR3 here.

TRBV7-3	TRBJ1-1	ASSSGGGVTEAF
TRBV11-2	TRBJ2-2	ASRQIFRGTGELF
TRBV5-4	TRBJ2-7	ASSLGRSYEQY
TRBV28	TRBJ2-7	ASSESGRAYEQY
TRBV7-2	TRBJ2-3	ASRRIAGSTDTQY
TRBV5-1	TRBJ1-1	ASSLARTGNTEAF
TRBV5-6	TRBJ2-1	ASSPWWTSGDNEQF
TRBV7-2	TRBJ2-1	ASSTYLGTSGANNEQF
TRBV19	TRBJ2-1	ASSDHRDRGSYNEQF
TRBV29-1	TRBJ1-2	SARTGTEDGYT
TRBV27	TRBJ2-7	ASSFPGRGSEQY
TRBV7-2	TRBJ2-3	ASSQNSGGASDTQY
TRBV11-1	TRBJ2-1	ASSLARLAGGEQF
TRBV11-2	TRBJ2-2	ASSLVASGSYTGELF
TRBV6-5	TRBJ1-1	ASSYDRANTEAF
TRBV6-6	TRBJ2-1	ASSSIRGDGQF
TRBV5-4	TRBJ2-7	ASSFTGGEQY
TRBV28	TRBJ2-3	ASSLPLAGAGTQY
TRBV9	TRBJ2-1	ASSGGSGPFSYNEQF
TRBV4-1	TRBJ2-4	ASSRLSWVEPGTATKNIQY
TRBV19	TRBJ2-7	ASRGGPYEQY
TRBV14	TRBJ2-6	ASSPGGYPGANVLT
TRBV7-9	TRBJ1-1	ASSVDRGAEAF
TRBV5-1	TRBJ1-3	ASSLVDSGVSGNTIY
TRBV18	TRBJ2-1	ASSPGDFGVAEQF
TRBV28	TRBJ2-7	ASRAGGFLSEQY
TRBV7-8	TRBJ1-3	ASSLGASGNTIY
TRBV7-2	NA	ASSLLVTAYEQY
TRBV15	TRBJ1-1	ATSRVAGNTEAF
TRBV7-9	TRBJ2-7	ASSPQGRGEQY
TRBV10-3	TRBJ1-5	AISEAGEQPQH
TRBV5-4	TRBJ2-1	ASSRTGAYNEQF
TRBV5-4	TRBJ1-2	ASSLAPDRVAGYT
TRBV7-6	TRBJ2-7	ASSLGQYRYEQY
TRBV7-2	TRBJ2-3	ASSLVTGHTDTQY
TRBV7-2	TRBJ2-1	ASSTLAGFGNEQF
TRBV30	TRBJ1-1	ASPGTVGTEAF
TRBV7-2	TRBJ1-2	ASSLGTEVGYGYT
TRBV7-8	TRBJ2-3	ASSQPASGRTDTQY
TRBV7-9	TRBJ2-1	ASSLRDSNEQF
TRBV18	TRBJ1-1	ASSPQEMNTEAF
TRBV11-2	TRBJ2-3	ASSSTEGPRNTQY